Given below is one T cell receptor beta chain in context. Its antigen is undetermined. The data were taken from a study of CD8+CD57+ T cells in acquired aplastic anemia. Sequencing involved patients with CD8+CD57+ cell expansion previously shown by flow cytometry. Sampling of blood occurred while the patients had still received no therapy. Genomic DNA was employed as the template in profiling TCR beta VDJ and CDR3. From the reads, TCRdb called clonotypes with MiXCR, one entry per CDR3 protein. Of under 350,000 distinct CDR3 sequences listed, under 65% are singletons. V shed 6 bases and J shed 3 bases, with 15 bases lying between them. This CDR3 spans 14 amino acids. Germline loops: CDR1 ENHRY, CDR2 SYGVKD. Findings and limits, study-wide: Found in both controls and patients were fewer than 35 CD8+ CDR3 sequences.

This TCR derives from a human donor with aplastic anemia. Sample: sorted CD4+, CD8+, or CD8+CD57+ T cells (not recorded which) from PBMCs. The chain is built from TRBV10-3 and TRBJ2-7; D tentatively reads TRBD1 or TRBD2 (5 bases each). In DNA, the CDR3 is TGTGCCATCAGGGAGGACACCTTGAACTACGAGCAGTACTTC. This encodes CAIREDTLNYEQYF.